These 27 T cell receptor beta chains share one sample of origin, sequenced in a study of early T cells in non-severe SARS-CoV-2 infection. TCRdb redid the calling of the 5' RACE reads with MiXCR, one entry per CDR3 protein. Among approximately 57,000 distinct CDR3 sequences listed, around an eighth were seen once. Specimen: whole blood. All receptors come from an adult who was a healthcare worker with PCR-confirmed SARS-CoV-2 infection or an uninfected control (not recorded which).

This rearrangement joins TRBV7-8 to TRBJ1-2, with D perhaps matching TRBD1 (5 bases). The V and J ends lost 6 bases and 2 bases respectively, with 22 bases between them. CDR1 SGHVS and CDR2 FQNEAQ come from the germline V gene. CDR3 size: 17 residues. This CDR3 reads CASSERSGAPLNYGYTF. For the CDR3, the DNA is TGTGCCAGCAGTGAACGGTCCGGGGCCCCGCTGAACTATGGCTACACCTTC. Full variable domain (missing parts from reference TRBV7-8 and TRBJ1-2): GAGVSQSPRYKVAKRGQDVALRCDPISGHVSLFWYQQALGQGPEFLTYFQNEAQLDKSGLPSDRFFAERPEGSVSTLKIQRTQQEDSAVYLCASSERSGAPLNYGYTFGSGTRLTVV.

This clonotype has a count of ten or more. V gene TRBV6-1 combines with J gene TRBJ1-5; D is uncertain. Germline CDR1 MNHNS, CDR2 SASEGT. The CDR3 is made up of 15 amino acids. V was cut by 5 bases and J by 11 bases, with 22 bases left in between. In DNA form, the CDR3 reads TGTGCCAGCAGTCCACAGCGAACGATCAGCGGGTCCCAGCATTTT. As protein: CASSPQRTISGSQHF.

This rearrangement joins TRBV11-2 to TRBJ2-5, with D unclear. Germline CDR1 is SGHAT and CDR2 is FQNNGV. V was trimmed by 2 bases and J by 8 bases, leaving 12 bases between them. This CDR3 is 13 amino acids long. The CDR3 spells CASSLNMGGTQYF. The CDR3 DNA reads TGTGCCAGCAGCTTAAATATGGGTGGAACCCAGTACTTC.

This clonotype was picked up many times. The chain employs TRBV29-1 and TRBJ1-2, with D unresolved. Germline V gives CDR1 SQVTM, CDR2 ANQGSEA. This CDR3 is 12 amino acids long. The germline V and J ends were trimmed by 6 bases and 2 bases, with 10 bases remaining between them. As DNA, the CDR3 is TGCAGCGTGCAGACACCCAACTATGGCTACACCTTC. Amino acids: CSVQTPNYGYTF.

Only a few counts were recorded for this clonotype. This sequence joins TRBV6-4 and TRBJ1-1; D is perhaps TRBD1 (6 bases). CDR1 is MRHNA, CDR2 SNTAGT, per germline. V lost 7 bases and J lost 4, with 13 bases in between. The CDR3 runs 13 residues. The CDR3 nucleotides are TGTGCCAGCAACTATACAGGGATCACTGAAGCTTTCTTT. It specifies CASNYTGITEAFF.

This clonotype was observed a few times. The CDR3 region is CASSFSDRTDTQYF. The CDR3 bases are TGTGCCAGCAGCTTTTCAGACAGGACAGATACGCAGTATTTT. V is TRBV11-1 and J is TRBJ2-3; D is possibly TRBD1 (6 bases). CDR3 length: 14 amino acids. V was pared by 3 bases and J by 3 bases, with 10 bases between. CDR1 SGHAT and CDR2 FQDESV come from the germline V gene (reference sequence).

This clonotype was found many times. The J gene is TRBJ1-1, the V gene TRBV5-4; unclear D gene. This CDR3 is 12 amino acids long. The V end was cut by 4 bases, the J end by 14 bases, with 18 bases between. CDR1 is SGHNT and CDR2 is YYREEE in the germline V gene (reference sequence). The CDR3 bases are TGTGCCAGCAGCCTAGAAAGGCTGGGGTGGTTCTTT. Its translation is CASSLERLGWFF.

This clonotype was observed a handful of times. The genes are TRBV20-1 and TRBJ2-7, with a weak D call TRBD1 (6 bases). CDR1 is DFQATT, CDR2 SNEGSKA, per germline (reference sequence). This CDR3 has 12 amino acids. V lost 6 bases and J 0 bases, leaving 9 bases between the germline ends. CDR3 sequence: CSARQASYEQYF. CDR3 sequence (DNA): TGCAGTGCCAGACAGGCCTCCTACGAGCAGTACTTC.

There are many counts of this clonotype. V is TRBV29-1 and J is TRBJ2-3; TRBD1 is a possible D gene (5 bases). CDR3 size: 13 residues. Trimming removed 4 bases at V and 4 bases at J, with 12 bases between. CDR1 is SQVTM and CDR2 is ANQGSEA in the germline V gene. The CDR3 region has the DNA TGCAGCGTTGCGCAGGGCGGTTCAGATACGCAGTATTTT. It specifies CSVAQGGSDTQYF.

The table lists this clonotype with a few counts. This chain links TRBV27 with TRBJ1-4, with a tentative D call TRBD1 (5 bases). Germline V gene lookup returns CDR1 MNHEY and CDR2 SMNVEV (reference sequence). The CDR3 loop spans 14 amino acids. Trimming removed 9 bases from V and 3 bases from J, with 14 bases in between. CDR3 bases: TGTGCCAGTGGCGGGGGACGAGCTAATGAAAAACTGTTTTTT. Translating gives CASGGGRANEKLFF.

This clonotype was detected only a few times. The rearrangement joins TRBV20-1 to TRBJ1-1; D is ambiguous. V lost 0 bases and J lost 3, with 8 bases in between. Germline values: CDR1 DFQATT, CDR2 SNEGSKA (reference sequence). The CDR3 runs 13 residues. In DNA form, the CDR3 reads TGCAGTGCTAGAGATCGGTGGGACACTGAAGCTTTCTTT. Amino acid sequence: CSARDRWDTEAFF.

A few counts support this clonotype. The V call is TRBV6-2 or TRBV6-3, the J call TRBJ2-2, with a weak D call TRBD2 (7 bases). V was shortened by 5 bases and J by 0 bases, with 19 bases between the two germline ends. Germline values: CDR1 MNHEY, CDR2 SVGEGT. This CDR3 has 18 amino acids. The CDR3 sequence: CASSALGGAGANTGELFF. In DNA form, the CDR3 reads TGTGCCAGCAGTGCCCTTGGGGGGGCGGGCGCGAACACCGGGGAGCTGTTTTTT.

At least ten counts were recorded for this clonotype. This sequence joins TRBV12-3 or TRBV12-4 and TRBJ2-2; D is ambiguous. V shed 1 base and J shed 5 bases, with 11 bases lying between them. CDR3 length: 15 residues. CDR3 sequence: CASSLGRFRTGELFF. In DNA, the CDR3 is TGTGCCAGCAGTTTAGGTCGGTTCCGGACCGGGGAGCTGTTTTTT.

This clonotype has a handful of counts. The CDR3 loop reads CASSRTSGDLYTGELFF. CDR3 nucleotides: TGTGCCAGCAGCCGGACTAGCGGGGATCTTTATACCGGGGAGCTGTTTTTT. This chain uses TRBV11-2 with TRBJ2-2; 12 bases match TRBD2. V dropped 5 bases and J dropped 5; count of bases not matched to a gene: 9. CDR3 length: 17 amino acids. Germline CDR1 is SGHAT and CDR2 is FQNNGV.

This clonotype was seen ten or more times. The rearrangement uses TRBV7-2 and TRBJ2-7; no clear D. Germline V gene data show CDR1 as SGHTA and CDR2 as FQGNSA. The ends were cut back, 8 bases at V and 5 bases at J, with 10 bases in the middle. This CDR3 is built from 11 residues. The CDR3 coding sequence is TGTGCCAGCGTAGAGGTCGACGAGCAGTACTTC. Amino acid sequence: CASVEVDEQYF.

In this sample, this clonotype turned up many times. The chain joins TRBV11-2 to TRBJ2-1, with D possibly matching TRBD2 (7 bases). This CDR3 comprises 15 residues. CDR1 and CDR2 (germline): SGHAT, FQNNGV. Trimming took off 1 base at V and 11 bases at J, with 18 bases between the two ends. The CDR3, as DNA: TGTGCCAGCAGCTTAGGACAGACCCGGGGGGCGAAGCAGTTCTTC. Its protein is CASSLGQTRGAKQFF.

As regards this clonotype: One base away lies a much larger clone, so this may be a sequencing read error. This rearrangement joins TRBV5-6 to TRBJ1-5; tentatively, D is TRBD1 (6 bases). Germline loops: CDR1 SGHDT, CDR2 YYEEEE. The V end was cut by 0 bases, the J end by 8 bases, with 15 bases between. This CDR3 is 15 amino acids long. The CDR3 coding sequence is TGTGCCAGCAGCTTGGGCGGGGGCCGGGATAAGCCCCAGCATTTT. Encoded protein: CASSLGGGRDKPQHF.

This clonotype was counted ten times or more. The chain recombines TRBV19 with TRBJ2-2, with 10 bases matching TRBD2. The CDR3 length is 15 residues. Germline lookup yields CDR1 LNHDA and CDR2 SQIVND (reference sequence). V trimming: 6 bases; J trimming: 4 bases; junction bases outside the gene matches: 5. CDR3 nucleotides: TGTGCCAGTAGGCTAAGCGGGGGGGTCACCGGGGAGCTGTTTTTT. Amino acid sequence: CASRLSGGVTGELFF.

There are many counts of this clonotype. V usage is TRBV11-2 and J usage is TRBJ2-7, with 7 bases identical to TRBD2. Germline V lookup: CDR1 SGHAT, CDR2 FQNNGV. The J segment lost 2 bases and the V segment lost 6 bases, leaving 16 bases of the junction unmatched. This CDR3 contains 17 residues. The CDR3 protein is CASSSPGLGRGAYEQYF. In DNA form, the CDR3 reads TGTGCCAGCAGTTCCCCCGGACTGGGCCGGGGGGCCTACGAGCAGTACTTC.

This clonotype was found a few times. The CDR3 region is CASSGGETDTQYF. The CDR3 DNA follows: TGTGCCAGCAGTGGCGGGGAAACAGATACGCAGTATTTT. The chain is built from TRBV6-4 and TRBJ2-3; maybe TRBD2 (6 bases). CDR1 is MRHNA and CDR2 is SNTAGT in the germline V gene. The CDR3 has 13 residues. Trimming pared 4 bases from V and 3 bases from J, leaving 8 bases between.

This clonotype came up a few times. The rearrangement uses TRBV7-2 and TRBJ2-1; no clear D gene. Trimming stripped 3 bases from V and 5 bases from J, with 8 bases between. The CDR3 consists of 13 residues. Germline V gene lookup returns CDR1 SGHTA and CDR2 FQGNSA. Here the CDR3 reads CASSLGRHNEQFF. The CDR3 bases are TGTGCCAGCAGCTTGGGTAGACACAATGAGCAGTTCTTC.

The chain is built from TRBV10-2 and TRBJ2-2, with D unresolved. Trimming pared 7 bases from V and 8 bases from J, leaving 11 bases between. The CDR3 runs 12 residues. Germline CDR1 WSHSY, CDR2 SAAADI. CDR3 sequence: CASIRDSGELFF. CDR3 nucleotide sequence: TGCGCCAGCATACGTGATTCTGGGGAGCTGTTTTTT.

The sample holds a few counts of this clonotype. The V gene is TRBV28, the J gene TRBJ2-7, with D uncertain. V was pared by 0 bases and J by 0 bases, with 6 bases between. Per the germline V gene, CDR1 is MDHEN and CDR2 is SYDVKM. The CDR3 is made up of 14 amino acids. The CDR3 nucleotides read TGTGCCAGCAGTTTATGGTACCGCTCCTACGAGCAGTACTTC. Its protein is CASSLWYRSYEQYF.

To note about this clonotype: Because it lacks the conserved phenylalanine or tryptophan at the end, this CDR3 is likely a read error. This chain joins TRBV20-1 and TRBJ2-2; D is ambiguous. Germline assignment: CDR1 DFQATT and CDR2 SNEGSKA (reference sequence). V was trimmed by 1 base and J by 4 bases, leaving 1 base between them. This CDR3 is built from 11 residues. The CDR3 here is CSARVTGELFL. CDR3 coding DNA: TGCAGTGCTAGAGTCACCGGGGAGCTGTTTCTT.

This clonotype was recorded a few times. The rearrangement uses TRBV11-1 and TRBJ2-3; 9 bases are shared with TRBD1. The germline V gene encodes CDR1 SGHAT and CDR2 FQDESV (reference sequence). This CDR3 spans 16 amino acids. Losses at the gene ends were 5 bases for V and 4 bases for J; bases not matched to a gene: 10. The CDR3 sequence is CASSAGRDRVPDTQYF. The DNA for the CDR3 is TGTGCCAGCAGCGCGGGTCGGGACAGGGTACCAGATACGCAGTATTTT.

The CDR3 DNA reads as TGTGCTAGTGCCGCTGGGGGGAGGGACGGTTCACCCCTCCACTTT. The encoded protein is CASAAGGRDGSPLHF. The chain carries TRBV12-5 and TRBJ1-6; D perhaps matches TRBD1 (5 bases). Trimming took 7 bases from V and 9 from J, leaving 19 bases between them. Germline lookup yields CDR1 LGHNT and CDR2 FRNRAP. This CDR3 is 15 amino acids long.

This clonotype was picked up a small number of times. The chain employs TRBV7-6 and TRBJ2-2; D unresolved. Germline CDR1 reads SGHVS; CDR2 reads FNYEAQ. This CDR3 is built from 14 residues. The V end lost 1 base, the J end lost 6 bases, and 9 bases lay between the germline ends. Here the CDR3 reads CASSLEGSPGELFF. Here the CDR3 DNA reads TGTGCCAGCAGCTTAGAAGGAAGTCCCGGGGAGCTGTTTTTT. Full variable domain (remainder filled in from reference TRBV7-6 and TRBJ2-2): GAGVSQSPRYKVTKRGQDVALRCDPISGHVSLYWYRQALGQGPEFLTYFNYEAQQDKSGLPNDRFSAERPEGSISTLTIQRTEQRDSAMYRCASSLEGSPGELFFGEGSRLTVL.